The clone carrying this TCR beta chain was seen a few times. This specimen comes from a study of cytomegalovirus exposure and HLA in healthy donors. PCR amplification relied on 60 Vbeta primers (plus 13 Jbeta primers). Clones were sequenced by immunoSEQ multiplex PCR, and TCRdb holds only the in-frame ones, with some missing. This table has about 180,000 clones, around 76% appearing once. The germline V gene encodes CDR1 WSHSY and CDR2 SAAADI. V was pared by 6 bases and J by 3 bases, with 6 bases between. The CDR3 spans 11 residues. The sample was PBMCs. This sequence joins TRBV10-2 and TRBJ2-7, with D unclear. The TCR sequence derives from a woman between 25 and 40 years old in good health and CMV-seropositive. The CDR3 DNA sequence: TGCGCCAGCAGCCCAGGCTACGAGCAGTACTTC. It is translated as CASSPGYEQYF.